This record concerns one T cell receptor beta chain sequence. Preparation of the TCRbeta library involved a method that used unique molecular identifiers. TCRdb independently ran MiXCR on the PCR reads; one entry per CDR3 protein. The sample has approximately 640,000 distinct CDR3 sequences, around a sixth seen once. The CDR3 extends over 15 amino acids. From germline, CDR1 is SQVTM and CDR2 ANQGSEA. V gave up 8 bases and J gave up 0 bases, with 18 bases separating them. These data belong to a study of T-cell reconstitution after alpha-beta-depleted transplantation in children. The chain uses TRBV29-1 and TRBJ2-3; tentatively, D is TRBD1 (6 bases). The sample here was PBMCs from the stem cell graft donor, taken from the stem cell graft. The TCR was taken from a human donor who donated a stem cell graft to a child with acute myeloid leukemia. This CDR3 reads CSTRSGVSSTDTQYF. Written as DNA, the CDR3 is TGCAGCACCCGCTCAGGGGTCTCTAGCACAGATACGCAGTATTTT.